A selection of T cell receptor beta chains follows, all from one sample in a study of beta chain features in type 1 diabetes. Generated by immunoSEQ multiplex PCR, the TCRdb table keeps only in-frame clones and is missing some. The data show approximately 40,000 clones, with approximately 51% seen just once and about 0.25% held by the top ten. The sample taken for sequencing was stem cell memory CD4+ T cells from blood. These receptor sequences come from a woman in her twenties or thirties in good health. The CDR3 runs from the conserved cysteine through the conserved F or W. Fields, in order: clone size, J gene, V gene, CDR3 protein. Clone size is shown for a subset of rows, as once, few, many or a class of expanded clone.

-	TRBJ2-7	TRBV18	CASSGVADYYEQYF
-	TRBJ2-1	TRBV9	CASSATGISYNEQFF
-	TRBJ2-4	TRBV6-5	CASSSAGSLAKNIQYF
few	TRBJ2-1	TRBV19	CASSPSWTSGSHNEQFF
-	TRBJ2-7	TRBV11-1	CASSYQDWSYEQYF
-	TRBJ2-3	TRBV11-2	CASSLVARYTDTQYF
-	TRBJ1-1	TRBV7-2	CASSTPGLGTEAFF
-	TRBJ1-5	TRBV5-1	CASSLGVQGYSQPQHF
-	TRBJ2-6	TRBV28	CASSFEGAGANVLTF
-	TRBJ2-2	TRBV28	CASSSPQGAFGELFF
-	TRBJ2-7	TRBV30	CAWRTSGTEQYF
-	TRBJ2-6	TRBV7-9	CASTPEGGRGANVLTF
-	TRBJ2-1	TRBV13	CASSLYSEAEQFF
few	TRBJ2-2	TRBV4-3	CASSPLSGRVTGELFF